This is a list of T cell receptor beta chains from one sample in a study of shared clonotypes between healthy human individuals. Method: immunoSEQ multiplex PCR; TCRdb's copy keeps in-frame clones and lacks some. The sample includes some 500,000 clones, roughly four fifths of them seen just once. Source material: PBMCs. These receptors all stem from a woman aged 35 to 49 in good health. Some clones in this sample may be carry-over from other donors' samples. The CDR3 runs from the conserved cysteine through the conserved F or W. The order of the fields is CDR3 protein, V gene, clone size, J gene, CDR3 length. Some rows have no size entry. The others give once, few or many, or a class for an expanded clone.

cdr3_aa: CASSYSGGEQYF; v_call: TRBV6-6; clone_size: NA; j_call: TRBJ2-7; cdr3_length: 12
cdr3_aa: CASSYSSGAGNEQFF; v_call: TRBV6-5; clone_size: NA; j_call: TRBJ2-1; cdr3_length: 15
cdr3_aa: CSVREFAETQYF; v_call: TRBV29-1; clone_size: NA; j_call: TRBJ2-5; cdr3_length: 12
cdr3_aa: CASSLDRQDEQYF; v_call: TRBV11-2; clone_size: NA; j_call: TRBJ2-7; cdr3_length: 13
cdr3_aa: CAISGPGQEGKDF; v_call: TRBV10-3; clone_size: once; j_call: TRBJ2-7; cdr3_length: 13
cdr3_aa: CASSFSYEQYF; v_call: TRBV5-1; clone_size: few; j_call: TRBJ2-7; cdr3_length: 11
cdr3_aa: CASSIVGTVEYQPQHF; v_call: TRBV19; clone_size: once; j_call: TRBJ1-5; cdr3_length: 16
cdr3_aa: CASSLGQGADTQYF; v_call: TRBV5-4; clone_size: NA; j_call: TRBJ2-3; cdr3_length: 14
cdr3_aa: CARSFGLSTGELFF; v_call: TRBV5-3; clone_size: NA; j_call: TRBJ2-2; cdr3_length: 14
cdr3_aa: CASSVVPDSGNTIYF; v_call: TRBV9; clone_size: NA; j_call: TRBJ1-3; cdr3_length: 15
cdr3_aa: CASSVQGASYGYTF; v_call: TRBV19; clone_size: NA; j_call: TRBJ1-2; cdr3_length: 14
cdr3_aa: CASSLVPGRVNEQFF; v_call: TRBV5-1; clone_size: NA; j_call: TRBJ2-1; cdr3_length: 15
cdr3_aa: CSVGQSRNTEAFF; v_call: TRBV29-1; clone_size: once; j_call: TRBJ1-1; cdr3_length: 13
cdr3_aa: CASSLDGLQETQYF; v_call: TRBV5-1; clone_size: NA; j_call: TRBJ2-5; cdr3_length: 14
cdr3_aa: CSVEGGPGQGYNEQFF; v_call: TRBV29-1; clone_size: NA; j_call: TRBJ2-1; cdr3_length: 16
cdr3_aa: CASSKDGRRGEDEQYF; v_call: TRBV21-1; clone_size: NA; j_call: TRBJ2-7; cdr3_length: 16
cdr3_aa: CASSLRGGETQYF; v_call: TRBV11-2; clone_size: NA; j_call: TRBJ2-5; cdr3_length: 13
cdr3_aa: CASSVQSTSVETQYF; v_call: TRBV9; clone_size: NA; j_call: TRBJ2-5; cdr3_length: 15
cdr3_aa: CASTYTGGGGANVLTF; v_call: TRBV11-2; clone_size: NA; j_call: TRBJ2-6; cdr3_length: 16
cdr3_aa: CASSLAANTEAFF; v_call: TRBV7-2; clone_size: NA; j_call: TRBJ1-1; cdr3_length: 13
cdr3_aa: CASSLEATNEKLFF; v_call: TRBV5-1; clone_size: NA; j_call: TRBJ1-4; cdr3_length: 14
cdr3_aa: CASSLQGDRGGYTF; v_call: TRBV7-3; clone_size: NA; j_call: TRBJ1-2; cdr3_length: 14
cdr3_aa: CASTMTRQETQYF; v_call: TRBV2; clone_size: many; j_call: TRBJ2-5; cdr3_length: 13
cdr3_aa: CASSVYSGQETQYF; v_call: TRBV9; clone_size: NA; j_call: TRBJ2-5; cdr3_length: 14
cdr3_aa: CASSPGGGVYGYTF; v_call: TRBV4-2; clone_size: NA; j_call: TRBJ1-2; cdr3_length: 14
cdr3_aa: CASSYSFSAYEQYF; v_call: TRBV5-1; clone_size: NA; j_call: TRBJ2-7; cdr3_length: 14
cdr3_aa: CASSLDRGGGPQHF; v_call: TRBV27; clone_size: NA; j_call: TRBJ1-5; cdr3_length: 14
cdr3_aa: CASSSQGMSNQPQHF; v_call: TRBV27; clone_size: NA; j_call: TRBJ1-5; cdr3_length: 15
cdr3_aa: CASSLIRGEQYF; v_call: TRBV27; clone_size: NA; j_call: TRBJ2-7; cdr3_length: 12
cdr3_aa: CASSLTRRVGTRDTGELFF; v_call: TRBV7-3; clone_size: NA; j_call: TRBJ2-2; cdr3_length: 19
cdr3_aa: CASSQTPGSDEQYF; v_call: TRBV5-1; clone_size: NA; j_call: TRBJ2-7; cdr3_length: 14